This TCR beta chain was observed in a study of T cells in Graves' hyperthyroidism and ophthalmopathy. The study, taken as a whole, reports: Ophthalmopathy was predicted by the model a median of approximately 6 months ahead of onset. Most expanded thyroid clonotypes above 0.001 recurred in blood.

This clonotype showed up many times. Its specificity is not known. TCR beta CDR3 region amplification was performed from RNA transcripts. The primer set for the first-round RT-PCR of the TCR CDR3 was HTBI. TCRdb used MiXCR to reprocess the multiplex PCR reads, holding one entry per CDR3 protein. The table includes some 600,000 distinct CDR3 sequences, around 13% detected once. This CDR3 has 16 amino acids. Germline CDR1 and CDR2: SGHAT and FQNNGV. J lost 7 bases, V lost 5 bases, and 9 bases had no gene match. Researchers barred patients who had uncontrolled infection, other autoimmune disease, pregnancy or lactation. PBMCs came from 9 to 10 ml fresh peripheral blood.

The receptor's source is a woman under 40 with Graves' hyperthyroidism that later progressed to Graves' ophthalmopathy. The V gene is TRBV11-2, the J gene TRBJ1-6, with 9 bases fitting TRBD1. Sequencing was performed on blood. CDR3: CASSLTAGTGNSPLHF. In DNA, the CDR3 is TGTGCCAGCAGCCTAACAGCCGGGACAGGGAATTCACCCCTCCACTTT.